This is a list of T cell receptor beta chains from one sample in a study of T-cell reconstitution after alpha-beta-depleted transplantation in children. TCRdb passed the PCR reads through MiXCR, listing each CDR3 protein once. The table has under 300,000 distinct CDR3 sequences, approximately 9.9% seen once. The starting material was PBMCs from the stem cell graft donor, obtained from the stem cell graft. These TCRs come from a human donor who donated a stem cell graft to a child with SCID. CDR3s leave out the opening cysteine and the closing phenylalanine or tryptophan. Fields, in order: V gene, CDR3 protein.

>TRBV12-3/TRBV12-4
ASSPLGGELF
>TRBV12-3/TRBV12-4
ASSLGGHEQY
>TRBV19
ASIPTFEGSNQPQH
>TRBV20-1
SARSLAGGSGVETQY
>TRBV9
ASSVTPGQVNTGELF
>TRBV20-1
SAIDERVGYTQY
>TRBV6-1
ASSHRAGQGILNTEAF
>TRBV20-1
SAAGQGDGKLF
>TRBV7-8
ASSRLVANTEAF
>TRBV6-1
ASSGGQKTYEQY
>TRBV20-1
SARRQGVYQPQH
>TRBV5-1
ASSLASGNTIY
>TRBV7-9
ASSSAGSPYEQY
>TRBV24-1
ATQDLSTDTQY
>TRBV7-2
ASSLDWGRVTTEAF
>TRBV5-1
ASSPGGTVMDQPQH
>TRBV19
ASQIPDRGAEAF
>TRBV20-1
SASYSLNQPQH
>TRBV6-5
ASRDLAVSPLH
>TRBV7-9
ASSHGQGGNSPLH
>TRBV15
ATSRDTAGAGVYTEAF
>TRBV7-2
ASSPVIRGELF
>TRBV27
ASSPTKGGEQY
>TRBV20-1
SGGPTGDQY
>TRBV4-1
ASSQDRSVLT
>TRBV20-1
SAPVFAGTNYGYT
>TRBV7-9
ASRSTSGGLSIPY